The 30 T cell receptor beta chains presented below share a single source sample, sequenced in a study of blood T cell repertoires in COVID-19. Profiling relied on immunoSEQ multiplex PCR, and the TCRdb table lists in-frame clones only, not all of them. The repertoire holds about 220,000 clones, with 65% to 85% as singletons. The sample taken for sequencing was peripheral blood. These receptors were collected from a woman between 25 and 40 years old who had recovered from COVID-19.

This chain connects TRBV9 to TRBJ2-1, with TRBD2 identical over 10 bases. From germline, CDR1 is SGDLS and CDR2 YYNGEE. The CDR3 is made up of 21 amino acids. Trimming took 0 bases from V and 4 from J; bases not matched to a gene: 19. The CDR3 reads CASSVGVLGRPAGGKYNEQFF. The CDR3 DNA reads TGTGCCAGCAGCGTAGGGGTCCTGGGGCGACCAGCGGGAGGGAAGTACAATGAGCAGTTCTTC.

This sequence joins TRBV11-2 and TRBJ2-2; TRBD2 agrees at 8 bases. Germline lookup yields CDR1 SGHAT and CDR2 FQNNGV. CDR3 size: 19 residues. Losses at the gene ends were 3 bases for V and 0 bases for J; bases not matched to a gene: 12. The CDR3 reads CASSLAYQLAASNTGELFF. The CDR3 DNA sequence: TGTGCCAGCAGCTTGGCTTACCAACTAGCGGCCTCGAACACCGGGGAGCTGTTTTTT.

The chain has TRBV9 and TRBJ2-3; no clear D gene. The CDR3 sequence is 15 residues long. V lost 0 bases and J lost 6, with 14 bases in between. Germline assignment: CDR1 SGDLS and CDR2 YYNGEE. CDR3: CASSVASGSRDTQYF. CDR3 sequence (DNA): TGTGCCAGCAGCGTAGCTTCAGGCAGCCGGGATACGCAGTATTTT.

The rearrangement links TRBV7-3 to TRBJ2-3, with D perhaps TRBD1 (5 bases). Germline V gives CDR1 SGHTA, CDR2 FQGTGA. V was shortened by 5 bases and J by 6 bases, with 12 bases between the two germline ends. The length of the CDR3 is 13 residues. The CDR3 region is CASSGASTDTQYF. The CDR3 coding sequence is TGTGCCAGCAGCGGGGCCTCCACGGATACGCAGTATTTT.

The rearrangement links TRBV12-3 or TRBV12-4 to TRBJ1-5; D gene unclear. The germline V and J ends were trimmed by 4 bases and 5 bases, with 9 bases remaining between them. CDR3 length: 13 residues. The CDR3, as DNA: TGTGCCAGCAGTTCCAACGGAGATCAGCCCCAGCATTTT. Translated, it gives CASSSNGDQPQHF.

Points on this clone: This sample also contains other DNA sequences that code for the same CDR3. The chain combines TRBV5-1 with TRBJ2-1, with D tentatively TRBD2 (5 bases). The CDR3 totals 14 residues. The germline V gene encodes CDR1 SGHRS and CDR2 YFSETQ. V lost 0 bases to trimming and J lost 5 bases, with 9 bases between them. In DNA form, the CDR3 reads TGCGCCAGCAGCTTGGCCGTGGAGGACAATGAGCAGTTCTTC. As protein: CASSLAVEDNEQFF.

In nucleotides, the CDR3 is TGTGCCAGCAGCCAAACAGGGAAGGGGCCTGATTCACCCCTCCACTTT. Its translation: CASSQTGKGPDSPLHF. The chain recombines TRBV3-1 (or the pseudogene TRBV3-2) with TRBJ1-6; TRBD1 is a possible D gene (6 bases). CDR3 length: 16 amino acids. Trimming cost V 2 bases and J 8 bases, with 16 bases left between them. Looked up from germline, CDR1 is LGHDT and CDR2 is YNNKEL (reference sequence).

This chain joins TRBV28 and TRBJ2-5; a weak D match, TRBD1 (6 bases). V was trimmed by 5 bases and J by 1 base, leaving 14 bases between them. The CDR3 has 15 residues. From germline, CDR1 is MDHEN and CDR2 SYDVKM. The CDR3 region has the DNA TGTGCCAGCAGTGGGACACCCGTCATCCAAGAGACCCAGTACTTC. Its protein is CASSGTPVIQETQYF.

The chain joins TRBV28 to TRBJ2-7, with D perhaps TRBD1 (7 bases). The V end was cut by 3 bases, the J end by 0 bases, with 12 bases between. The CDR3 consists of 15 residues. Per the germline V gene, CDR1 is MDHEN and CDR2 is SYDVKM. The CDR3 nucleotides read TGTGCCAGCAGTTTCCACAGGGGAGGCTCCTACGAGCAGTACTTC. Translated: CASSFHRGGSYEQYF.

The sample holds one count of this clone. Here the CDR3 DNA reads TGTGCCATCAGTGAGCCGAGACGGGGGAACACTGAAGCTTTCTTT. Translation: CAISEPRRGNTEAFF. The chain carries TRBV10-3 and TRBJ1-1; D is unresolved. The V and J ends lost 2 bases and 1 base respectively, with 11 bases between them. The CDR3 spans 15 residues. Germline CDR1 and CDR2: ENHRY and SYGVKD.

This chain uses TRBV11-2 with TRBJ2-2; 10 bases line up with TRBD1. With 2 bases clipped from V and 7 bases from J, the junction kept 4 bases outside the gene matches. Germline V gives CDR1 SGHAT, CDR2 FQNNGV. The CDR3 has 15 residues. This chain's CDR3 is CASSLFGTGDGELFF. The CDR3 DNA is TGTGCCAGCAGCTTATTCGGGACAGGGGACGGGGAGCTGTTTTTT.

The rearrangement joins TRBV9 to TRBJ2-1, with 7 bases fitting TRBD2. With 3 bases clipped from V and 0 bases from J, the junction kept 6 bases outside the gene matches. In germline, CDR1 is SGDLS, CDR2 YYNGEE. This CDR3 is built from 16 residues. The CDR3 here is CASSEGLSSSYNEQFF. The CDR3, as DNA: TGTGCCAGCAGCGAGGGACTATCGAGCTCCTACAATGAGCAGTTCTTC.

This chain joins TRBV5-4 and TRBJ1-1, with TRBD1 identical over 9 bases. There are 15 residues in the CDR3. V lost 3 bases and J lost 2; bases outside the gene matches: 5. Germline assignment: CDR1 SGHNT and CDR2 YYREEE (reference sequence). The CDR3 loop is CASSWPGQGNTEAFF. In nucleotides, the CDR3 is TGTGCCAGCAGCTGGCCGGGACAGGGAAACACTGAAGCTTTCTTT.

The chain is built from TRBV5-1 and TRBJ2-3, with D possibly being TRBD2 (5 bases). CDR3 length: 14 residues. Germline lookup yields CDR1 SGHRS and CDR2 YFSETQ. Trimming shortened V by 1 base and J by 5 bases, and 11 bases separated the two germline ends. Here the CDR3 DNA reads TGCGCCAGCAGCTTGTCAGGCGGGTTAGATACGCAGTATTTT. It yields the protein CASSLSGGLDTQYF.

This rearrangement joins TRBV24-1 to TRBJ2-2; 11 bases align to TRBD2. CDR1 is KGHDR, CDR2 SFDVKD, per germline. V lost 4 bases, J lost 7 bases, and 10 bases stayed unmatched. The CDR3 contains 17 residues. CDR3 DNA sequence: TGTGCCACCAGTGACTCCCTAGCGGGAGGAGGGCGCGGGGAGCTGTTTTTT. Translating gives CATSDSLAGGGRGELFF.

The table lists this clone with a few counts. This chain connects TRBV9 to TRBJ2-7, with D possibly being TRBD1 (5 bases). The CDR3 extends over 16 amino acids. Trimming shortened V by 4 bases and J by 3 bases, and 20 bases separated the two germline ends. Germline values: CDR1 SGDLS, CDR2 YYNGEE. This chain's CDR3 is CASSPGPPQGSYEQYF. In DNA, the CDR3 is TGTGCCAGCAGCCCCGGTCCCCCGCAGGGTAGCTACGAGCAGTACTTC. The full variable domain, its missing parts supplied by reference TRBV9 and TRBJ2-7, is DSGVTQTPKHLITATGQRVTLRCSPRSGDLSVYWYQQSLDQGLQFLIQYYNGEERAKGNILERFSAQQFPDLHSELNLSSLELGDSALYFCASSPGPPQGSYEQYFGPGTRLTVT.

The genes are TRBV3-1 (or the pseudogene TRBV3-2) and TRBJ2-3, with TRBD2 matching over 11 bases. V lost 6 bases, J lost 5 bases, and 4 bases stayed unmatched. The CDR3 covers 14 residues. The germline V gene has CDR1 LGHDT and CDR2 YNNKEL (reference sequence). The CDR3 reads CASSSGRVLDTQYF. The DNA of the CDR3 is TGTGCCAGCAGTAGCGGGAGGGTTTTAGATACGCAGTATTTT.

To note about this clone: One junction end disagrees with the germline gene, perhaps due to a read error. The gene calls are TRBV7-7 and TRBJ2-5, with 8 bases matching TRBD1. CDR3 size: 15 residues. Germline CDR1 is SSHAT and CDR2 is FNYEAQ (reference sequence). CDR3 sequence (DNA): TGTGCTAGCAGCTTAGGCGTGGACAGGGAAGAGACCCAGTACTTC. Its translation: CASSLGVDREETQYF.

V is TRBV13 and J is TRBJ2-3; D is unclear. The length of the CDR3 is 11 residues. CDR1 PRHDT and CDR2 FYEKMQ come from the germline V gene (reference sequence). The V and J ends lost 3 bases and 5 bases respectively, with 3 bases between them. CDR3 nucleotide sequence: TGTGCCAGCAGCTTCCAAGATACGCAGTATTTT. Protein sequence: CASSFQDTQYF.

J is TRBJ1-3 and V is TRBV28; D is unclear. The V end was cut by 2 bases, the J end by 0 bases, with 5 bases between. In germline, CDR1 is MDHEN, CDR2 SYDVKM. The length of the CDR3 is 14 residues. The CDR3 bases are TGTGCCAGCAGTTTAGTCTTCTCTGGAAACACCATATATTTT. It translates to CASSLVFSGNTIYF.

The genes are TRBV7-2 and TRBJ2-1, with D perhaps matching TRBD2 (6 bases). The CDR3 contains 15 residues. Germline CDR1 is SGHTA and CDR2 is FQGNSA. Trimming removed 1 base at V and 6 bases at J, with 13 bases between. The CDR3 bases are TGTGCCAGCAGCTTAGATTACGGGAGTAGCAATGAGCAGTTCTTC. Translating it yields CASSLDYGSSNEQFF.

The V call is TRBV7-3, the J call TRBJ2-3; D is unresolved. Trimming took off 1 base at V and 5 bases at J, with 7 bases between the two ends. The CDR3 has 13 residues. Germline V gives CDR1 SGHTA, CDR2 FQGTGA. As DNA, the CDR3 is TGTGCCAGCAGCTTAAGTCTCGGAGATACGCAGTATTTT. This gives the protein CASSLSLGDTQYF.

This sequence joins TRBV30 and TRBJ2-7, with D uncertain. The ends were cut back, 1 base at V and 5 bases at J, with 9 bases in the middle. CDR1 GTSNPN and CDR2 SVGIG come from the germline V gene (reference sequence). CDR3 length equals 12 residues. CDR3 region: CAWSGTLDEQYF. In nucleotides, the CDR3 is TGTGCCTGGAGTGGTACCCTAGACGAGCAGTACTTC. The full variable domain, completed using reference TRBV30 and TRBJ2-7, is SQTIHQWPATLVQPVGSPLSLECTVEGTSNPNLYWYRQAAGRGLQLLFYSVGIGQISSEVPQNLSASRPQDRQFILSSKKLLLSDSGFYLCAWSGTLDEQYFGPGTRLTVT.

This chain uses TRBV30 with TRBJ1-1; the match to TRBD1 covers 8 bases. With 5 bases clipped from V and 1 base from J, the junction kept 6 bases outside the gene matches. This CDR3 has 14 residues. The V gene's germline CDR1 is GTSNPN and CDR2 SVGIG (reference sequence). The DNA for the CDR3 is TGTGCCTGGGGCAGGACAGGGAGGAACACTGAAGCTTTCTTT. Translating it yields CAWGRTGRNTEAFF.

This chain connects TRBV5-6 to TRBJ2-5, with unresolved D. This CDR3 region has 12 residues. Trimming took off 0 bases at V and 5 bases at J, with 5 bases between the two ends. The germline V gene encodes CDR1 SGHDT and CDR2 YYEEEE. CDR3 in DNA: TGTGCCAGCAGCTTGGAGGAGGAGACCCAGTACTTC. Protein sequence: CASSLEEETQYF. Full variable domain (rest looked up from reference TRBV5-6 and TRBJ2-5): DAGVTQSPTHLIKTRGQQVTLRCSPKSGHDTVSWYQQALGQGPQFIFQYYEEEERQRGNFPDRFSGHQFPNYSSELNVNALLLGDSALYLCASSLEEETQYFGPGTRLLVL.

This sequence joins TRBV4-1 and TRBJ1-1; a possible D gene is TRBD1 (6 bases). Trimming took off 3 bases at V and 4 bases at J, with 12 bases between the two ends. The CDR3 loop spans 14 amino acids. Germline-derived CDR1 and CDR2 are MGHRA and YSYEKL. The CDR3 bases are TGCGCCAGCAGCCACCCGGCACAGGGCACTGAAGCTTTCTTT. It translates to CASSHPAQGTEAFF.

The chain links TRBV6-1 to TRBJ2-5; 10 bases line up with TRBD2. The last part of the DNA fits TRBJ2-7 better; the J call may be wrong. Germline V gives CDR1 MNHNS, CDR2 SASEGT. The CDR3 contains 16 residues. DNA of the CDR3: TGTGCCAGCAGTGATGGCCTAGCGGGAGCGAACTACGAGCAGTACTTC. The encoded protein is CASSDGLAGANYEQYF.

The chain has TRBV7-9 and TRBJ1-1; possible D gene TRBD1, 6 bases. The V gene's germline CDR1 is SEHNR and CDR2 FQNEAQ (reference sequence). The CDR3 is 15 residues long. V lost 5 bases and J lost 1, with 14 bases in between. The CDR3 bases are TGTGCCAGCAGCCGTCCAGGGGCAGGGAACACTGAAGCTTTCTTT. It encodes CASSRPGAGNTEAFF.

The J gene is TRBJ2-7, the V gene TRBV6-5; the D gene is possibly TRBD2 (5 bases). V was trimmed by 0 bases and J by 2 bases, leaving 5 bases between them. The V gene's germline CDR1 is MNHEY and CDR2 SVGAGI. The CDR3 spans 13 residues. CDR3 coding DNA: TGTGCCAGCAGTTACTCTAGCGCCTACGAGCAGTACTTC. This gives the protein CASSYSSAYEQYF.

This clone was detected only a few times. V usage is TRBV12-3 or TRBV12-4 and J usage is TRBJ1-2; the D is unclear. The CDR3 runs 13 residues. Trimming removed 3 bases from V and 8 bases from J, with 13 bases in between. CDR3 protein: CASSLGRTSGYTF. The CDR3 nucleotides read TGTGCCAGCAGTTTGGGCAGAACTTCAGGCTACACCTTC.